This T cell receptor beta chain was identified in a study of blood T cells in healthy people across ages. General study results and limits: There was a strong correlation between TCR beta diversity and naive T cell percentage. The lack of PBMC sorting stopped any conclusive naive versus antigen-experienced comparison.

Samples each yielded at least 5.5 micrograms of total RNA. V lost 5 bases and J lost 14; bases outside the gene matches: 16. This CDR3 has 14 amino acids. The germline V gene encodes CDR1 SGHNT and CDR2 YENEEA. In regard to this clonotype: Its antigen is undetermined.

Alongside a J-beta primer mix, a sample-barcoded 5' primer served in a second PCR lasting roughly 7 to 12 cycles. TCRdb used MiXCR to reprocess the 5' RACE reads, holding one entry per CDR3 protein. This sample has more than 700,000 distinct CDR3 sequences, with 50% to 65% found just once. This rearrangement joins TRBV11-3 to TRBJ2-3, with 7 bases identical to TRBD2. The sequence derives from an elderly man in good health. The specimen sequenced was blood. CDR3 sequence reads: CASSDGTTHRYAYF. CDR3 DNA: TGTGCCAGCAGCGACGGGACTACCCACAGATACGCGTATTTT.